This is a list of T cell receptor beta chains from one sample in a study of beta chain features in type 1 diabetes. Here immunoSEQ multiplex PCR was the method, and the copy in TCRdb shows in-frame clones only, minus some. The table records 300,000 to 350,000 clones, 7% to 9% of them present only once. Sequenced input: central memory CD4+ T cells from blood. All receptors derive from a woman aged 18 to 35 in good health. CDR3s include the opening cysteine and the closing phenylalanine or tryptophan. D genes are given only for firm matches. Rows give clone size only sometimes, using once, few, many, or a class for an expanded clone.

-	-	TRBV6-5	TRBJ1-5	CASSYGADQPQHF	TGTGCCAGCAGTTATGGGGCGGACCAGCCCCAGCATTTT
TRBD1	-	TRBV18	TRBJ2-7	CASSFSGTGSEQYF	TGTGCCAGCTCATTTTCCGGGACAGGGTCCGAGCAGTACTTC
TRBD1	-	TRBV15	TRBJ1-5	CATSRDRGTGARQPQHF	TGTGCCACCAGCAGAGATCGTGGGACAGGGGCGCGGCAGCCCCAGCATTTT
TRBD2	few	TRBV29-1	TRBJ2-5	CSGTSGTRRGETQYF	TGCAGCGGGACTAGCGGGACTCGGCGGGGAGAGACCCAGTACTTC
-	-	TRBV5-6	TRBJ2-3	CASSLMGGAALTQYF	TGTGCCAGCAGCCTCATGGGGGGCGCGGCGCTTACGCAGTATTTT
-	-	TRBV9	TRBJ2-7	CASSVLPTVAYEQYF	TGTGCCAGCAGCGTATTGCCTACGGTTGCCTACGAGCAGTACTTC
-	many	TRBV7-2	TRBJ2-3	CASSPSPQDTQYF	TGTGCCAGCAGCCCCTCACCCCAAGATACGCAGTATTTT
-	few	TRBV6-6	TRBJ2-1	CASSYQDSTLDEQFF	TGTGCCAGCAGTTACCAGGACAGTACTCTGGATGAGCAGTTCTTC
-	many	TRBV7-2	TRBJ1-2	CASSQRQGWGYTF	TGTGCCAGCAGTCAACGTCAGGGGTGGGGCTACACCTTC
TRBD1	-	TRBV5-4	TRBJ2-7	CASSQGVTGLGYEQYF	TGTGCCAGCAGCCAAGGCGTGACAGGGCTCGGATACGAGCAGTACTTC
-	-	TRBV7-3	TRBJ2-5	CASSLNEETQYF	TGTGCCAGCAGCTTAAATGAGGAGACCCAGTACTTC
TRBD1	-	TRBV2	TRBJ2-7	CASRGQSASYEQYF	TGTGCCAGCAGGGGACAGAGTGCCTCCTACGAGCAGTACTTC
TRBD2	few	TRBV7-9	TRBJ2-3	CASSSGTSGSYLSGDTQYF	TGTGCCAGCAGCTCCGGGACTAGCGGGAGTTATTTAAGTGGAGATACGCAGTATTTT
TRBD2	-	TRBV10-3	TRBJ2-5	CAIGTPLAGGGKKETQYF	TGTGCCATCGGGACCCCGCTAGCGGGAGGGGGAAAAAAAGAGACCCAGTACTTC